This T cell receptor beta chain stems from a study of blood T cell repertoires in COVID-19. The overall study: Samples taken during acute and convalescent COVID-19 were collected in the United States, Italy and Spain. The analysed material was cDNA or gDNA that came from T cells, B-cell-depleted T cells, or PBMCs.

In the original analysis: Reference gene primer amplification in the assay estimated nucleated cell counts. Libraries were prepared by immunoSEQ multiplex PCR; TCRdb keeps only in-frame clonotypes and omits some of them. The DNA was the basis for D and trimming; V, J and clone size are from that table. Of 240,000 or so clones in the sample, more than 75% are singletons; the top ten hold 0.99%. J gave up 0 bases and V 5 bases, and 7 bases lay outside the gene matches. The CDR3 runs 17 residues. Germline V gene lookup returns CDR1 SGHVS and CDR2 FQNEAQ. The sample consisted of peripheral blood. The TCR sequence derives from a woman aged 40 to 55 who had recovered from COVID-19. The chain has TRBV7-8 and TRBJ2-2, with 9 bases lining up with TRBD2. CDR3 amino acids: CASSPRTSATNTGELFF. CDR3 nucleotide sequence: TGTGCCAGCAGCCCGAGGACTAGCGCGACGAACACCGGGGAGCTGTTTTTT.